This TCR beta chain was recorded in a study of blood T cell repertoires in COVID-19. Looking at the study overall: From the United States, Italy and Spain came samples of acute and convalescent COVID-19. PBMCs, B-cell-depleted T cells, or T cells were the source of the cDNA or gDNA that made up the material.

The germline V gene encodes CDR1 KGHSH and CDR2 LQKENI. This CDR3 has 14 amino acids. V lost 3 bases, J lost 3 bases, and 5 bases stayed unmatched. Under the authors' procedure: Estimation of nucleated cell counts was performed using reference gene primer amplification. The table came from immunoSEQ multiplex PCR; TCRdb's copy has only in-frame clones and leaves some out. D and trimming were read from the DNA, whereas the V and J calls and clone size are those reported in that table. The sample contains 130,000 or so clones, around 82% of which appear only once. The sequencing input was peripheral blood. The sequence was collected from a man older than 75 with active or convalescent COVID-19. The chain carries TRBV18 and TRBJ2-7, with 7 bases fitting TRBD1. The CDR3 here is CASSPGTDIYEQYF. The CDR3 nucleotides read TGTGCCAGCTCACCCGGGACAGACATCTACGAGCAGTACTTC.